Below, 24 T cell receptor beta chains from the same sample are listed, as sequenced in a study of blood T cell repertoires in COVID-19. Profiled with immunoSEQ multiplex PCR; TCRdb holds only in-frame clones, not every one. The data hold approximately 250,000 clones, with roughly 82% observed a single time. The source material was peripheral blood. The receptors shown here come from a woman aged 40 to 50 who had recovered from COVID-19.

J is TRBJ2-3 and V is TRBV3-1 (or the pseudogene TRBV3-2), with a tentative D call TRBD2 (6 bases). This CDR3 spans 16 amino acids. Per germline, CDR1 LGHDT and CDR2 YNNKEL (reference sequence). V dropped 4 bases and J dropped 4 bases, with 18 bases sitting between them. The CDR3 here is CASSRNPERVSDTQYF. In nucleotides, the CDR3 is TGTGCCAGCAGCCGGAACCCTGAGCGGGTTTCAGATACGCAGTATTTT.

The chain has TRBV27 and TRBJ1-4, with a tentative D call TRBD1 (6 bases). Germline V gene data show CDR1 as MNHEY and CDR2 as SMNVEV (reference sequence). The CDR3 is 16 amino acids. Trimming cost V 3 bases and J 5 bases, with 16 bases left between them. CDR3: CASSFVRGGSNEKLFF. For the CDR3, the DNA is TGTGCCAGCAGTTTTGTTCGGGGGGGCTCAAATGAAAAACTGTTTTTT.

The V and J genes are TRBV10-3 and TRBJ2-4, with unresolved D. V was trimmed by 10 bases and J by 10 bases, leaving 17 bases between them. Germline V lookup: CDR1 ENHRY, CDR2 SYGVKD. CDR3 length equals 12 residues. The CDR3 DNA follows: TGTGCCACCGCGTCGAGAGGTGAGATTCAGTACTTC. It translates to CATASRGEIQYF.

The rearrangement links TRBV11-3 to TRBJ2-2; perhaps TRBD1 as D (5 bases). This CDR3 has 14 amino acids. The V end lost 8 bases, the J end lost 5 bases, and 15 bases lay between the germline ends. Germline values: CDR1 SGHNT, CDR2 YENEEA. In nucleotides, the CDR3 is TGTGCCAGCGTCCCGTTTAGGGGAACCGGGGAGCTGTTTTTT. Its translation is CASVPFRGTGELFF.

This chain connects TRBV7-2 to TRBJ1-3; the D is unclear. V was cut by 3 bases and J by 4 bases, with 13 bases left in between. The CDR3 runs 15 residues. Per germline, CDR1 SGHTA and CDR2 FQGNSA. The DNA for the CDR3 is TGTGCCAGCAGCTTCGGCGGGATGAAGGGAAACACCATATATTTT. It is translated as CASSFGGMKGNTIYF.

The chain uses TRBV19 and TRBJ1-2; tentative D call: TRBD1 (5 bases). There are 16 residues in the CDR3. Deletions cut 7 bases from V and 1 base from J, with 19 bases between. Germline CDR1 LNHDA, CDR2 SQIVND (reference sequence). The CDR3 DNA follows: TGTGCCAGTAAACCTAGTTGGGACTCGGGTAACTATGGCTACACCTTC. Translation: CASKPSWDSGNYGYTF.

The chain uses TRBV12-5 and TRBJ2-4, with D perhaps TRBD2 (5 bases). The CDR3 loop spans 14 amino acids. The germline gives CDR1 LGHNT, CDR2 FRNRAP. The V and J ends lost 3 bases and 7 bases respectively, with 13 bases between them. The CDR3 sequence: CASGFSPEGNIQYF. CDR3 nucleotides: TGTGCTAGTGGTTTTTCCCCAGAGGGTAACATTCAGTACTTC.

The genes are TRBV6-6 and TRBJ1-5; D is unclear. Germline CDR1 and CDR2: MNHNY and SVGAGI (reference sequence). CDR3 size: 15 residues. With 4 bases removed from V and 1 base from J, the gap between germline ends came to 11 bases. CDR3 sequence (DNA): TGTGCCAGCAGTTTTGGAGGTTTGAGCAATCAGCCCCAGCATTTT. This encodes CASSFGGLSNQPQHF.

The chain links TRBV4-3 to TRBJ2-7, with 10 bases matching TRBD2. The CDR3 totals 15 residues. V trimming: 4 bases; J trimming: 4 bases; junction bases outside the gene matches: 7. Germline V gives CDR1 LGHNA, CDR2 YSLEER. CDR3 amino acids: CASSLSGGAQYEQYF. CDR3 nucleotides: TGCGCCAGCAGCCTCAGCGGGGGGGCCCAATACGAGCAGTACTTC.

V usage is TRBV19 and J usage is TRBJ2-5, with 10 bases fitting TRBD1. The CDR3 extends over 15 amino acids. V dropped 4 bases and J dropped 5; count of bases not matched to a gene: 7. The V gene's germline CDR1 is LNHDA and CDR2 SQIVND (reference sequence). CDR3: CASSTGQGVGETQYF. The DNA for the CDR3 is TGTGCCAGTAGTACCGGACAGGGGGTAGGTGAGACCCAGTACTTC.

The chain employs TRBV29-1 and TRBJ1-3, with D hard to call. The CDR3 sequence is 13 residues long. CDR1 and CDR2 (germline): SQVTM, ANQGSEA. V lost 5 bases, J lost 8 bases, and 16 bases lay in between. CDR3 sequence reads: CSVRRLGRDTIYF. CDR3 DNA: TGCAGCGTTCGACGGTTGGGTCGGGACACCATATATTTT.

The CDR3 is CASSWEFQPQHF. As DNA, the CDR3 is TGTGCCAGCAGTTGGGAGTTCCAGCCCCAGCATTTT. The rearrangement links TRBV12-3 or TRBV12-4 to TRBJ1-5; D uncertain. The CDR3 runs to 12 residues. Between the trimmed V and J ends, which lost 4 bases and 7 bases, there was a span of 8 bases.

The V call is TRBV3-1 (or the pseudogene TRBV3-2), the J call TRBJ1-1; 8 nucleotides align to TRBD1. Looked up from germline, CDR1 is LGHDT and CDR2 is YNNKEL (reference sequence). This CDR3 comprises 14 residues. Trimming removed 4 bases from V and 2 bases from J; junction bases left unmatched: 3. CDR3 coding DNA: TGTGCCAGCAGCCTACAGGGGGTTAACACTGAAGCTTTCTTT. Its translation is CASSLQGVNTEAFF.

This clone was detected once. The CDR3: CSGIGINEKLFF. The CDR3 DNA reads as TGCAGCGGGATCGGGATTAATGAAAAACTGTTTTTT. This sequence joins TRBV29-1 and TRBJ1-4; D unresolved. CDR3 length: 12 residues. Germline-derived CDR1 and CDR2 are SQVTM and ANQGSEA. The V gene lost 7 bases and the J gene lost 4 bases, with 10 bases spanning the gap.

The chain links TRBV9 to TRBJ2-3; 7 bases agree with TRBD2. Germline assignment: CDR1 SGDLS and CDR2 YYNGEE. The CDR3 sequence is 15 residues long. Losses at the gene ends were 7 bases for V and 2 bases for J; bases not matched to a gene: 10. The CDR3 sequence: CASAGSSGPTDTQYF. DNA for the CDR3: TGTGCCAGCGCCGGCTCTAGCGGACCCACAGATACGCAGTATTTT.

The CDR3 DNA reads as TGCGCCAGCAGCCAAGATGTGAGGGGAAACACCATATATTTT. Protein sequence: CASSQDVRGNTIYF. The chain carries TRBV4-3 and TRBJ1-3, with D hard to call. Germline CDR1 and CDR2: LGHNA and YSLEER. V was shortened by 0 bases and J by 4 bases, with 7 bases between the two germline ends. The CDR3 loop spans 14 amino acids.

The V call is TRBV6-5, the J call TRBJ1-6; maybe TRBD1 (6 bases). Germline V lookup: CDR1 MNHEY, CDR2 SVGAGI. V lost 6 bases to trimming and J lost 8 bases, with 14 bases between them. The CDR3 loop spans 14 amino acids. The CDR3 is CASSLTGFDSPLHF. The CDR3 coding sequence is TGTGCCAGCAGCTTAACAGGGTTTGATTCACCCCTCCACTTT.

The J gene is TRBJ2-7, the V gene TRBV2; 7 nucleotides agree with TRBD1. The V segment lost 2 bases and the J segment 5 bases; nucleotides outside the gene matches: 12. There are 16 residues in the CDR3. Germline lookup yields CDR1 SNHLY and CDR2 FYNNEI. The CDR3 DNA reads TGTGCCAGCAGTGAATTTGGATCTACAGGGGTTGACGAGCAGTACTTC. Amino acids: CASSEFGSTGVDEQYF.

The rearrangement joins TRBV5-1 to TRBJ2-3; a weak D match, TRBD2 (6 bases). Germline V gene sequence: CDR1 SGHRS, CDR2 YFSETQ. CDR3 length equals 16 residues. Trimming cost V 0 bases and J 3 bases, with 14 bases left between them. This CDR3 reads CASSLESPGVTDTQYF. The CDR3 coding sequence is TGCGCCAGCAGCTTGGAGTCTCCGGGGGTGACAGATACGCAGTATTTT.

This clone turned up a few times. The chain recombines TRBV4-1 with TRBJ1-3; weak D call: TRBD1 (5 bases). CDR3 length: 14 residues. Germline V gives CDR1 MGHRA, CDR2 YSYEKL. The V and J ends lost 0 bases and 5 bases respectively, with 8 bases between them. Written as DNA, the CDR3 is TGCGCCAGCAGCCAAGAGCCAGGGAGAAACACCATATATTTT. The encoded protein is CASSQEPGRNTIYF.

V is TRBV6-5 and J is TRBJ2-7; tentatively, D is TRBD1 (6 bases). V dropped 10 bases and J dropped 1 base, with 11 bases sitting between them. The CDR3 sequence is 12 residues long. Germline V gene lookup returns CDR1 MNHEY and CDR2 SVGAGI. In DNA, the CDR3 is TGTGCCACCCGGGACACTTCCTACGAGCAGTACTTC. Residues: CATRDTSYEQYF.

The chain links TRBV12-3 or TRBV12-4 to TRBJ2-1; TRBD1 is a possible D gene (5 bases). The V end was cut by 5 bases, the J end by 7 bases, with 12 bases between. This CDR3 region has 13 residues. CDR3 loop: CASSPIDRNEQFF. The CDR3 nucleotides read TGTGCCAGCAGTCCAATCGACAGAAATGAGCAGTTCTTC.

The chain has TRBV19 and TRBJ2-2; 9 nucleotides match TRBD2. V dropped 7 bases and J dropped 4; count of bases not matched to a gene: 13. The germline V gene has CDR1 LNHDA and CDR2 SQIVND (reference sequence). The CDR3 sequence is 17 residues long. CDR3 sequence reads: CASTLAGLGKGTGELFF. The CDR3 bases are TGTGCCAGTACCCTAGCGGGGTTGGGGAAAGGCACCGGGGAGCTGTTTTTT.

The chain has TRBV7-2 and TRBJ2-7; 7 bases line up with TRBD1. The CDR3 is 15 amino acids. The V gene's germline CDR1 is SGHTA and CDR2 FQGNSA. V was pared by 2 bases and J by 2 bases, with 6 bases of the junction left unmatched. CDR3 DNA: TGTGCCAGCAGCTTACCTGGGGACAGAACCTACGAGCAGTACTTC. It yields the protein CASSLPGDRTYEQYF.